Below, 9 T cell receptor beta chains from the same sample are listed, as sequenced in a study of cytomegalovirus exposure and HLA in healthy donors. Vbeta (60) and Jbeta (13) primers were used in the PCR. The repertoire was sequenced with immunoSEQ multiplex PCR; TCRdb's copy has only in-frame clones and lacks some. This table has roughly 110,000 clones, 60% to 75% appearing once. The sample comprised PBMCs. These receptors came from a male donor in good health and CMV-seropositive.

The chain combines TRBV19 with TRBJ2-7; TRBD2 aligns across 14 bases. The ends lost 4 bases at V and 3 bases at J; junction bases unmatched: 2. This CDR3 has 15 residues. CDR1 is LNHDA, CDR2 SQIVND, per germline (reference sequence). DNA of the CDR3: TGTGCCAGTAGTACCGGGACTAGCGGGGGCTACGAGCAGTACTTC. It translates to CASSTGTSGGYEQYF.

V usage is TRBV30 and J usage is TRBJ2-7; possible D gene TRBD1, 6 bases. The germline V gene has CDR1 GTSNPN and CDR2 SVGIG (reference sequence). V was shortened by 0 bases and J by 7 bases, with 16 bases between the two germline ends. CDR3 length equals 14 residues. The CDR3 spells CAWSVGRGLTEQYF. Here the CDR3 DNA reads TGTGCCTGGAGTGTCGGCAGGGGTCTAACTGAGCAGTACTTC.

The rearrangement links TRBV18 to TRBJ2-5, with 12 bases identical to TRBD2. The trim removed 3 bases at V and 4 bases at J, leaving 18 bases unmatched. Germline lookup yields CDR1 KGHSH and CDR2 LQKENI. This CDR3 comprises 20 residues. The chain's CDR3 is CASSPTRQRTSGKQVETQYF. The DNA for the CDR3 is TGTGCCAGCTCACCGACCCGCCAGAGGACTAGCGGGAAACAGGTAGAGACCCAGTACTTC.

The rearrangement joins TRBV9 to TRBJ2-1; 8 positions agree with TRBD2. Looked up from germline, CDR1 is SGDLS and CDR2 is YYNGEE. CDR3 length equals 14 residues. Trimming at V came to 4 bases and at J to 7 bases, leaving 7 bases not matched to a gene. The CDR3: CASSRAGGLNEQFF. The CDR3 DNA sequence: TGTGCCAGCAGCAGGGCGGGGGGATTGAATGAGCAGTTCTTC.

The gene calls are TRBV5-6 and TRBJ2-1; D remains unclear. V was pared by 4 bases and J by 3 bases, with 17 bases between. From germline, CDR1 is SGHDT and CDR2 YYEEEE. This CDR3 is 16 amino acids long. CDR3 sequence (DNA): TGTGCCAGCAGCCCCTCTCGGGTAAGGAGCTACAATGAGCAGTTCTTC. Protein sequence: CASSPSRVRSYNEQFF. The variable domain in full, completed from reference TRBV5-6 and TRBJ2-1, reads DAGVTQSPTHLIKTRGQQVTLRCSPKSGHDTVSWYQQALGQGPQFIFQYYEEEERQRGNFPDRFSGHQFPNYSSELNVNALLLGDSALYLCASSPSRVRSYNEQFFGPGTRLTVL.

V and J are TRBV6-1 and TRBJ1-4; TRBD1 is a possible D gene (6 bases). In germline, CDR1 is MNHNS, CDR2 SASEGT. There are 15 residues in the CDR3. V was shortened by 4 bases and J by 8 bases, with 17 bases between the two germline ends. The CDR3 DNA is TGTGCCAGCAGTGGGGGGACAACCCTGAGGGAAAAACTGTTTTTT. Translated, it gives CASSGGTTLREKLFF.

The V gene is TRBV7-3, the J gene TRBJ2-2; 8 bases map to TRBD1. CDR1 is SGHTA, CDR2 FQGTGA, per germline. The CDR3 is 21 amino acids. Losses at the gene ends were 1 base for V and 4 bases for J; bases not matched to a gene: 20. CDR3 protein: CASSLIAGTGLKYRGTGELFF. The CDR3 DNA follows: TGTGCCAGCAGCTTAATTGCCGGGACAGGCCTAAAATACCGGGGCACCGGGGAGCTGTTTTTT.

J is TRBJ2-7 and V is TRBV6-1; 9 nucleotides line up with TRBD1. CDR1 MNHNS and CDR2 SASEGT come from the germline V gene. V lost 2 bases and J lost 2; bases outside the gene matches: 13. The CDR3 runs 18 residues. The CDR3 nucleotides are TGTGCCAGCAGTGAAAAACTTAATCCGGGACAGGGAACCTACGAGCAGTACTTC. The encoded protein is CASSEKLNPGQGTYEQYF.

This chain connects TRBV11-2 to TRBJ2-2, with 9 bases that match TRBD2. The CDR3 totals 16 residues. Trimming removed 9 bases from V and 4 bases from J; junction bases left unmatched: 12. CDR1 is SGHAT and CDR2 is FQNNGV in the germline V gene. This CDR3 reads CASKVVRSGGTGELFF. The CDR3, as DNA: TGTGCCAGTAAAGTCGTCCGTAGCGGGGGCACCGGGGAGCTGTTTTTT.